Presented here are 30 T cell receptor beta chains from one specimen sequenced in a study of control samples from healthy donors and cancer patients. Sequenced by immunoSEQ multiplex PCR; TCRdb stores in-frame clones only, minus some. The table shows roughly 170,000 clones, with about 86% occurring only once. Sequences were obtained from blood. The receptors were sampled from a woman under 40 in good health.

As DNA, the CDR3 is TGTGCCAGCAGGGTAGCGGGGCTACACAATGAGCAGTTCTTC. It is translated as CASRVAGLHNEQFF. The rearrangement links TRBV6-5 to TRBJ2-1; 8 bases fit TRBD2. Germline V lookup: CDR1 MNHEY, CDR2 SVGAGI. With 6 bases clipped from V and 5 bases from J, the junction kept 6 bases outside the gene matches. The CDR3 has 14 amino acids.

The rearrangement joins TRBV24-1 to TRBJ2-4; TRBD1 aligns across 8 bases. After removal of 10 bases from V and 0 bases from J, the junction contained 10 bases not matched to a gene. Germline loops: CDR1 KGHDR, CDR2 SFDVKD. The CDR3 runs 16 residues. This CDR3 reads CATPEGRGLAKNIQYF. The DNA for the CDR3 is TGTGCCACGCCCGAGGGCAGGGGGCTAGCCAAAAACATTCAGTACTTC.

The gene calls are TRBV9 and TRBJ1-2, with a weak D call TRBD1 (5 bases). Germline V lookup: CDR1 SGDLS, CDR2 YYNGEE. Trimming removed 0 bases from V and 3 bases from J, with 12 bases in between. The CDR3 contains 15 residues. The CDR3 DNA reads as TGTGCCAGCAGCGTAGCAGGCAGGGATGACTATGGCTACACCTTC. Amino acid sequence: CASSVAGRDDYGYTF.

V is TRBV7-8 and J is TRBJ2-3, with D possibly matching TRBD1 (6 bases). Germline V gives CDR1 SGHVS, CDR2 FQNEAQ. V lost 4 bases to trimming and J lost 3 bases, with 17 bases between them. The CDR3 spans 16 residues. CDR3 sequence: CASSYQPGHTTDTQYF. The CDR3 nucleotides are TGTGCCAGCAGCTACCAACCGGGACATACGACAGATACGCAGTATTTT. The full variable domain, with the rest looked up from reference TRBV7-8 and TRBJ2-3, is GAGVSQSPRYKVAKRGQDVALRCDPISGHVSLFWYQQALGQGPEFLTYFQNEAQLDKSGLPSDRFFAERPEGSVSTLKIQRTQQEDSAVYLCASSYQPGHTTDTQYFGPGTRLTVL.

This chain joins TRBV5-5 and TRBJ2-7; 11 bases map to TRBD1. Germline CDR1 and CDR2: SGHKS and YYEKEE (reference sequence). The CDR3 is 14 residues long. V dropped 2 bases and J dropped 4; count of bases not matched to a gene: 2. The CDR3 loop is CASSFGTGGYEQYF. DNA for the CDR3: TGTGCCAGCAGCTTTGGGACAGGGGGATACGAGCAGTACTTC.

The chain employs TRBV11-3 and TRBJ1-4; TRBD1 might be the D (5 bases). The V and J ends lost 0 bases and 8 bases respectively, with 13 bases between them. From germline, CDR1 is SGHNT and CDR2 YENEEA. The CDR3 length is 15 residues. As DNA, the CDR3 is TGTGCCAGCAGCTTAGAGGGGCGGGCGAAGGAAAAACTGTTTTTT. Amino acid sequence: CASSLEGRAKEKLFF.

For this clone: Other DNA sequences in the same sample also yield this CDR3. The chain has TRBV19 and TRBJ1-5; D remains unclear. V was trimmed by 3 bases and J by 4 bases, leaving 7 bases between them. The V gene's germline CDR1 is LNHDA and CDR2 SQIVND (reference sequence). This CDR3 has 13 amino acids. CDR3 sequence reads: CASSMTRNQPQHF. The CDR3, as DNA: TGTGCCAGTAGTATGACCAGGAATCAGCCCCAGCATTTT.

The V gene is TRBV9, the J gene TRBJ2-2; the D gene is possibly TRBD2 (5 bases). The CDR3 consists of 13 residues. V lost 2 bases and J lost 5, with 7 bases in between. CDR1 is SGDLS, CDR2 YYNGEE, per germline. The CDR3 here is CASSVRGTGELFF. The CDR3 nucleotides read TGTGCCAGCAGCGTCCGGGGAACCGGGGAGCTGTTTTTT.

Here the CDR3 reads CASSHRGIPDEQYV. DNA of the CDR3: TGTGCCAGCAGTCACAGGGGTATCCCGGACGAGCAGTACGTC. The chain uses TRBV27 and TRBJ2-7; the match to TRBD1 covers 7 bases. The CDR3 is 14 amino acids. Germline trimming cut 5 bases from V and 5 bases from J; bases unmatched to any gene: 9. Germline V CDR1 and CDR2: MNHEY, SMNVEV (reference sequence).

The chain uses TRBV5-6 and TRBJ2-1, with TRBD1 identical over 8 bases. V was clipped by 4 bases and J by 7 bases; unmatched bases: 7. Germline V gives CDR1 SGHDT, CDR2 YYEEEE. The CDR3 extends over 14 amino acids. This CDR3 reads CASSGDRGWNEQFF. CDR3 bases: TGTGCCAGCAGCGGCGACAGGGGTTGGAATGAGCAGTTCTTC.

The chain carries TRBV2 and TRBJ1-1; D unresolved. From germline, CDR1 is SNHLY and CDR2 FYNNEI. This CDR3 spans 14 amino acids. The V end lost 6 bases, the J end lost 4 bases, and 15 bases lay between the germline ends. DNA for the CDR3: TGTGCCAGCAGGGCCGCGGGGAGGGCCACTGAAGCTTTCTTT. Translated, it gives CASRAAGRATEAFF.

This clone was seen a few times. This chain links TRBV6-5 with TRBJ1-5; D is unclear. Germline lookup yields CDR1 MNHEY and CDR2 SVGAGI. Trimming removed 4 bases from V and 4 bases from J, with 8 bases in between. The CDR3 loop spans 13 amino acids. The CDR3: CASSSTLNQPQHF. The CDR3 nucleotides are TGTGCCAGCAGTTCGACCTTAAATCAGCCCCAGCATTTT.

The rearrangement links TRBV10-3 to TRBJ2-1; TRBD2 matches at 8 bases. CDR3 length: 11 residues. Per the germline V gene, CDR1 is ENHRY and CDR2 is SYGVKD. Trimming at V came to 5 bases and at J to 15 bases, leaving 6 bases not matched to a gene. CDR3 bases: TGTGCCATCAGTTCCGGGACTAGATGGTTCTTC. Protein product: CAISSGTRWFF.

J is TRBJ2-2 and V is TRBV19, with 7 bases aligning to TRBD1. V trimming: 4 bases; J trimming: 5 bases; junction bases outside the gene matches: 7. The V gene's germline CDR1 is LNHDA and CDR2 SQIVND (reference sequence). The CDR3 loop spans 15 amino acids. Here the CDR3 reads CASSTYRGGTGELFF. The CDR3 DNA is TGTGCCAGTAGTACCTACAGGGGCGGAACCGGGGAGCTGTTTTTT. The full variable domain, rest sourced from reference TRBV19 and TRBJ2-2, is DGGITQSPKYLFRKEGQNVTLSCEQNLNHDAMYWYRQDPGQGLRLIYYSQIVNDFQKGDIAEGYSVSREKKESFPLTVTSAQKNPTAFYLCASSTYRGGTGELFFGEGSRLTVL.

The CDR3 DNA sequence: TGTGCCAGCAGCCAAGGGGGAAGCGGGAGTGCTGAGCAGTTCTTC. The encoded protein is CASSQGGSGSAEQFF. The V gene is TRBV3-1 (or the pseudogene TRBV3-2), the J gene TRBJ2-1, with TRBD2 matching over 8 bases. The J segment lost 9 bases and the V segment lost 1 base, leaving 8 bases of the junction unmatched. The germline V gene encodes CDR1 LGHDT and CDR2 YNNKEL (reference sequence). CDR3 size: 15 residues.

The chain joins TRBV27 to TRBJ2-7; TRBD2 matches 7 bases. CDR1 and CDR2 from the germline V gene are MNHEY and SMNVEV (reference sequence). The CDR3 extends over 13 amino acids. The trim removed 8 bases at V and 3 bases at J, leaving 7 bases unmatched. CDR3 DNA: TGTGCCAGCGGGGGAGGGGTGGGCTACGAGCAGTACTTC. Amino acids: CASGGGVGYEQYF.

J is TRBJ1-5 and V is TRBV19; weak D call: TRBD1 (5 bases). Trimming took off 5 bases at V and 2 bases at J, with 13 bases between the two ends. The CDR3 extends over 15 amino acids. The germline CDR1 and CDR2 sequences are LNHDA and SQIVND (reference sequence). The CDR3 region has the DNA TGTGCCAGTAGTGAGGGCGGGACGGGCAATCAGCCCCAGCATTTT. This codes for CASSEGGTGNQPQHF.

The chain recombines TRBV11-3 with TRBJ1-3; D possibly corresponds to TRBD1 (5 bases). Germline CDR1 and CDR2: SGHNT and YENEEA. V gave up 5 bases and J gave up 3 bases, with 14 bases separating them. This CDR3 is built from 15 residues. The CDR3 reads CASSRAWDGGNTIYF. CDR3 DNA: TGTGCCAGCAGCCGGGCGTGGGACGGTGGAAACACCATATATTTT. Combining the CDR3 with reference TRBV11-3 and TRBJ1-3 gives the whole variable domain EAGVVQSPRYKIIEKKQPVAFWCNPISGHNTLYWYLQNLGQGPELLIRYENEEAVDDSQLPKDRFSAERLKGVDSTLKIQPAELGDSAVYLCASSRAWDGGNTIYFGEGSWLTVV.

V gene TRBV27 combines with J gene TRBJ1-5; possibly TRBD1 for D (6 bases). The V gene's germline CDR1 is MNHEY and CDR2 SMNVEV (reference sequence). The CDR3 has 13 residues. V lost 5 bases and J lost 2, with 7 bases in between. Written as DNA, the CDR3 is TGTGCCAGCAGTCACAGGGGCAATCAGCCCCAGCATTTT. This codes for CASSHRGNQPQHF.

This chain uses TRBV2 with TRBJ1-3; D gene unclear. This CDR3 region has 14 residues. CDR1 and CDR2 from the germline V gene are SNHLY and FYNNEI. Trimming shortened V by 7 bases and J by 0 bases, and 10 bases separated the two germline ends. CDR3 sequence: CASILDGSGNTIYF. Written as DNA, the CDR3 is TGTGCCAGCATCTTGGACGGCTCTGGAAACACCATATATTTT.

This chain joins TRBV29-1 and TRBJ1-3, with 7 bases fitting TRBD1. V lost 4 bases, J lost 4 bases, and 4 bases stayed unmatched. This CDR3 contains 13 residues. Germline V gene data show CDR1 as SQVTM and CDR2 as ANQGSEA. The CDR3 protein is CSVGRGEGNTIYF. The DNA of the CDR3 is TGCAGCGTTGGCAGGGGGGAAGGAAACACCATATATTTT.

The V call is TRBV3-1 (or the pseudogene TRBV3-2), the J call TRBJ2-7; unclear D gene. The germline V gene encodes CDR1 LGHDT and CDR2 YNNKEL (reference sequence). V gave up 1 base and J gave up 4 bases, with 2 bases separating them. This CDR3 is 11 amino acids long. DNA of the CDR3: TGTGCCAGCAGCCAAGTATACGAGCAGTACTTC. Protein: CASSQVYEQYF.

The rearrangement joins TRBV4-1 to TRBJ1-5; a possible D gene is TRBD1 (5 bases). V was shortened by 0 bases and J by 1 base, with 16 bases between the two germline ends. Germline CDR1 MGHRA, CDR2 YSYEKL. This CDR3 is 18 amino acids long. The CDR3 region is CASSQDLDTGGSNQPQHF. Here the CDR3 DNA reads TGCGCCAGCAGCCAAGATTTGGACACGGGCGGGAGCAATCAGCCCCAGCATTTT.

About this clone itself: This CDR3 is also generated by other DNA sequences in the sample. The J gene is TRBJ1-5, the V gene TRBV6-5; TRBD1 matches at 9 bases. V lost 7 bases, J lost 7 bases, and 8 bases stayed unmatched. CDR3 size: 14 residues. Per germline, CDR1 MNHEY and CDR2 SVGAGI. CDR3 loop: CASTRTGDGQPQHF. The CDR3 DNA reads as TGTGCCAGCACCCGGACAGGGGATGGACAGCCCCAGCATTTT.

The chain uses TRBV10-3 and TRBJ1-2, with TRBD1 identical over 7 bases. The CDR3 runs 12 residues. V dropped 4 bases and J dropped 8; count of bases not matched to a gene: 4. The germline V gene has CDR1 ENHRY and CDR2 SYGVKD. The CDR3 sequence is CAISADRRGYTF. The CDR3 nucleotides read TGTGCCATCAGTGCGGACAGGAGGGGCTACACCTTC.

This clone appeared once. The rearrangement uses TRBV29-1 and TRBJ2-3; a possible D gene is TRBD1 (5 bases). The V gene's germline CDR1 is SQVTM and CDR2 ANQGSEA. V lost 7 bases to trimming and J lost 0 bases, with 11 bases between them. The CDR3 is 13 residues long. CDR3 residues: CSADGASTDTQYF. The CDR3 nucleotides are TGCAGCGCTGATGGGGCTAGCACAGATACGCAGTATTTT.

In its sample, this clone was seen once. This chain links TRBV11-2 with TRBJ2-7; TRBD2 is a possible D gene (5 bases). Trimming removed 0 bases from V and 6 bases from J, with 12 bases in between. Germline V gene sequence: CDR1 SGHAT, CDR2 FQNNGV. The CDR3 contains 14 residues. The CDR3 DNA follows: TGTGCCAGCAGCTTAGATCCGGCACTAGTCGAGCAGTACGTC. It encodes CASSLDPALVEQYV.

The table lists this clone with a count of one. This rearrangement joins TRBV5-4 to TRBJ1-5, with D perhaps matching TRBD1 (5 bases). The CDR3 sequence is 13 residues long. The germline gives CDR1 SGHNT, CDR2 YYREEE (reference sequence). Between the trimmed V and J ends, which lost 0 bases and 9 bases, there was a span of 10 bases. CDR3 protein: CASSLGGDGPQHF. CDR3 coding DNA: TGTGCCAGCAGCTTGGGAGGGGACGGGCCCCAGCATTTT.

CDR3 sequence reads: CASTSGTGPYEQYF. The CDR3 nucleotides read TGTGCCAGCACCTCCGGGACAGGGCCCTACGAGCAGTACTTC. The rearrangement uses TRBV6-5 and TRBJ2-7, with TRBD1 identical over 9 bases. Losses at the gene ends were 7 bases for V and 2 bases for J; bases not matched to a gene: 6. Germline V gene lookup returns CDR1 MNHEY and CDR2 SVGAGI. The CDR3 is 14 residues long.

The chain is built from TRBV14 and TRBJ2-7; 14 nucleotides agree with TRBD2. V was clipped by 3 bases and J by 6 bases; unmatched bases: 7. This CDR3 region has 16 residues. CDR1 is SGHDN, CDR2 FVKESK, per germline. The CDR3: CASSQTGLAGAGEQYF. The DNA for the CDR3 is TGTGCCAGCAGCCAGACGGGACTAGCGGGAGCCGGCGAGCAGTACTTC.